This T cell receptor beta chain is drawn from a study of early T cells in non-severe SARS-CoV-2 infection. Turning to the study itself: Chains stayed unpaired after sequencing of bulk RNA from unsorted whole blood.

The study's findings and limits: Anti-spike CD8 responses were favored in VDJdb matching, and private and CD4 specificities were missed.

With respect to this clonotype: Its antigen is undetermined.

Molecules of cDNA were individually given unique molecular identifiers that were attached to them. TCRdb reprocessed the 5' RACE reads via MiXCR and lists one record per CDR3 protein. The sample comprises tens of thousands of distinct CDR3 sequences, approximately 9% of which are singletons, and around 5.3% rests with the top ten. V dropped 1 base and J dropped 5 bases, with 8 bases sitting between them. Germline CDR1 is DFQATT and CDR2 is SNEGSKA (reference sequence). The CDR3 has 13 residues. This TCR derives from an adult who was a healthcare worker with PCR-confirmed SARS-CoV-2 infection or an uninfected control (not recorded which). This sequence joins TRBV20-1 and TRBJ2-2, with unresolved D. The sample was whole blood, taken at baseline. CDR3 sequence: CSARGRLTGELFF. Here the CDR3 DNA reads TGCAGTGCTAGAGGGCGGCTTACCGGGGAGCTGTTTTTT.